This T cell receptor beta chain was documented in a study of T-cell reconstitution after alpha-beta-depleted transplantation in children. Study results and limitations: From newly produced T cells came most of the T-cell counts and diversity one year after transplant. The high TCRbeta diversity at day 60 in some patients came from surviving recipient T cells and thymic progenitors. There were reportedly several hundred expanded graft clones from which alpha-beta T cells came about two months after transplant.

The CDR3 is 16 amino acids. Trimming took 6 bases from V and 2 from J, leaving 20 bases between them. Per germline, CDR1 DFQATT and CDR2 SNEGSKA (reference sequence). A remark on this clonotype: What it recognizes is unknown.

The TCRbeta library incorporated unique molecular identifiers. TCRdb ran MiXCR on the PCR reads and lists one entry per CDR3 protein. The table lists about 980,000 distinct CDR3 sequences, about 31% of them singletons, with 25% to 35% in the top ten. Sequences were derived from PBMCs, mostly from graft donor cells, sampled 360 days after TCRalphabeta/CD19-depleted stem cell transplant. The rearrangement uses TRBV20-1 and TRBJ2-1; D may be TRBD1 (6 bases). The receptor comes from a boy younger than two who had a stem cell transplant for SCID, so the T cells may come from the graft donor. CDR3 bases: TGCAGTGCAGCCCTCCCCGGCAGGGGAACCTACAATGAGCAGTTCTTC. This codes for CSAALPGRGTYNEQFF.